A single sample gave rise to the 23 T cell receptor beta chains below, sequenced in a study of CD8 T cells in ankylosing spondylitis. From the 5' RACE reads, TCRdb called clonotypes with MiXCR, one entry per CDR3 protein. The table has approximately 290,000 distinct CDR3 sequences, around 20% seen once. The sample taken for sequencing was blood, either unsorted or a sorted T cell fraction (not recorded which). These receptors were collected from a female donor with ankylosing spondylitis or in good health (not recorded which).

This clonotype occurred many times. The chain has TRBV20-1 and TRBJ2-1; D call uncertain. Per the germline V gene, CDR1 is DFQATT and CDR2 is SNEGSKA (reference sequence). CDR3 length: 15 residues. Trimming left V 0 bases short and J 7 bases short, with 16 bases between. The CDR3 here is CSARDLGRRANEQFF. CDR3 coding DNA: TGCAGTGCTAGAGATCTAGGACGCCGGGCAAATGAGCAGTTCTTC.

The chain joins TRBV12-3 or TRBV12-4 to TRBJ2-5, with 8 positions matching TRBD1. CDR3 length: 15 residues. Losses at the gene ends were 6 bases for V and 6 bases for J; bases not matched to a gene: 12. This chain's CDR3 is CASRGTGPLGQTQYF. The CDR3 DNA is TGTGCCAGCAGGGGGACAGGCCCCCTAGGACAGACCCAGTACTTC.

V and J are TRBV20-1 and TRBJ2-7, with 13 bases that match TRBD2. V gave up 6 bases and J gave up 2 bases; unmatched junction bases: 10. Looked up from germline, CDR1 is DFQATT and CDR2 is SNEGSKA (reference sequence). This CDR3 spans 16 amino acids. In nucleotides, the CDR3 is TGCAGTGCAAGGACTAGCGGGAGATTGGGGACCTACGAGCAGTACTTC. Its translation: CSARTSGRLGTYEQYF.

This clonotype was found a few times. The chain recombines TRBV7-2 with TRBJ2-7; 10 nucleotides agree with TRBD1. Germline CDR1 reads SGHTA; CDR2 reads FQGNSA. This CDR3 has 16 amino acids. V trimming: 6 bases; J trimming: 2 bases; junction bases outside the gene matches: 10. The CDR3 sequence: CASSSARQGATYEQYF. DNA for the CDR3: TGTGCCAGCAGTTCCGCCCGACAGGGGGCAACCTACGAGCAGTACTTC.

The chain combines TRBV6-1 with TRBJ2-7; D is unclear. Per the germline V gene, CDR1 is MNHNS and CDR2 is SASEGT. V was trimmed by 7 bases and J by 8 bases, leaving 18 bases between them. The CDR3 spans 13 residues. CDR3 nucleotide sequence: TGTGCCAGCACTCCCGGCCCTTATGAGAAGCAGTACTTC. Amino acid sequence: CASTPGPYEKQYF.

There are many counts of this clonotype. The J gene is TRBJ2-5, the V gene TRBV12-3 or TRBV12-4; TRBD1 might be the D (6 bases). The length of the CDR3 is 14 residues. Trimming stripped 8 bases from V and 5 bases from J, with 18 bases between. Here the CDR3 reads CASAPAPRGETQYF. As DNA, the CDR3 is TGTGCCAGCGCCCCAGCTCCTAGGGGGGAGACCCAGTACTTC.

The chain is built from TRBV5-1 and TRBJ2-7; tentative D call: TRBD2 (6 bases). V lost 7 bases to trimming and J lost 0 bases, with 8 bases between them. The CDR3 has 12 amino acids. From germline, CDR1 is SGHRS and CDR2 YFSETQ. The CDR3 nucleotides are TGCGCCAGCGGAGGGCACTCCTACGAGCAGTACTTC. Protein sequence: CASGGHSYEQYF.

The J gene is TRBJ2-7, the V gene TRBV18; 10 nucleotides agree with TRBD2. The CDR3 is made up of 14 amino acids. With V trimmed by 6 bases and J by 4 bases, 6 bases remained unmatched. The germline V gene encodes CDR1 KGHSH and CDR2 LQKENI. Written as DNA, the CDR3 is TGTGCCAGCTCCCCAAGCGGGAGGGTTTACGAGCAGTACTTC. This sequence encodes CASSPSGRVYEQYF.

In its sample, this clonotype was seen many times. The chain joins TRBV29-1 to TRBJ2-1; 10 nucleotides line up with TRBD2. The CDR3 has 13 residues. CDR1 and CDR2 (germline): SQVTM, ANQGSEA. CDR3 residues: CRVAGGLPNEQFF. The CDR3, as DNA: TGCAGGGTAGCGGGAGGCCTCCCCAATGAGCAGTTCTTC.

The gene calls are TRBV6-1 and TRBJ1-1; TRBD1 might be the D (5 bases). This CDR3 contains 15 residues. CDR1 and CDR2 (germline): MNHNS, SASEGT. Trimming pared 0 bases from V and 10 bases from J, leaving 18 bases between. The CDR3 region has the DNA TGTGCCAGCAGTGAAGCTACCCGGACCGGGGCACGAGCTTTCTTT. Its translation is CASSEATRTGARAFF.

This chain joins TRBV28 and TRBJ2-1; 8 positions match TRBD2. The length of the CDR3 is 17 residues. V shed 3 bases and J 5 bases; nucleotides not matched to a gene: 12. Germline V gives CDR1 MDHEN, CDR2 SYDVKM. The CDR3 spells CASSFLSGGGKDNEQFF. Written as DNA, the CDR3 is TGTGCCAGCAGTTTCCTCTCGGGAGGGGGAAAGGACAATGAGCAGTTCTTC. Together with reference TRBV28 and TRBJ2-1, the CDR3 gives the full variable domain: DVKVTQSSRYLVKRTGEKVFLECVQDMDHENMFWYRQDPGLGLRLIYFSYDVKMKEKGDIPEGYSVSREKKERFSLILESASTNQTSMYLCASSFLSGGGKDNEQFFGPGTRLTVL.

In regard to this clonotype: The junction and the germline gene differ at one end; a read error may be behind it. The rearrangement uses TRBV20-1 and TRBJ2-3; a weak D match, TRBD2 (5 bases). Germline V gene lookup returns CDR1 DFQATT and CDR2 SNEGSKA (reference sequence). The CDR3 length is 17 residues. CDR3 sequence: CSAGDPSIGLGTDTQYF. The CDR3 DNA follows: TGCAGTGCTGGAGACCCGTCTATTGGACTGGGCACAGATACGCAGTATTTT.

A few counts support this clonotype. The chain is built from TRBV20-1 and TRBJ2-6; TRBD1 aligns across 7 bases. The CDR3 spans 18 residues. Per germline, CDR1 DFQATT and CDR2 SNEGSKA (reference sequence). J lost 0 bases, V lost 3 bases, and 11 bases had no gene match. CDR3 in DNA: TGCAGTGCTAGGGATAGGGGACAGAGTTACTCTGGGGCCAACGTCCTGACTTTC. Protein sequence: CSARDRGQSYSGANVLTF.

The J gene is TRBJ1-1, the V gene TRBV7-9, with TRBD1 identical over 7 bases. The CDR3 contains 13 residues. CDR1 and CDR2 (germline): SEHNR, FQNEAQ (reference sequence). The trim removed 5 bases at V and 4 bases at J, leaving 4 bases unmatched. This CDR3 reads CASSIQGSTEAFF. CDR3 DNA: TGTGCCAGCAGCATACAGGGGAGCACTGAAGCTTTCTTT.

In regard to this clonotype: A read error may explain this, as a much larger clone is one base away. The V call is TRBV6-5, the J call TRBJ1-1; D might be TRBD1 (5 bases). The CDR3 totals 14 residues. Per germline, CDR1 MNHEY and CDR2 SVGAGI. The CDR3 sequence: CASSLGLRNTEASF. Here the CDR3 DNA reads TGTGCCAGCAGTTTGGGACTTAGGAACACTGAAGCTTCCTTT.

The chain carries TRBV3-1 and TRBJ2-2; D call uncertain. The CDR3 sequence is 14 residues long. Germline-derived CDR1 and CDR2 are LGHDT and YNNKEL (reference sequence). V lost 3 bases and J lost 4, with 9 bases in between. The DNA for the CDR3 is TGTGCCAGCAGCCACTCACAGCGCACCGGGGAGCTGTTTTTT. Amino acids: CASSHSQRTGELFF.

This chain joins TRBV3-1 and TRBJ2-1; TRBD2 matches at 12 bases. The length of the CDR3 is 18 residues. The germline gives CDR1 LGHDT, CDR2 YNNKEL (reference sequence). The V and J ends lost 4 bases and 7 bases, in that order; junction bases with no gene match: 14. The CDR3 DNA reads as TGTGCCAGCAGCCCCCCCCCTATGGCTAGCGGGAGGGGTAATGAGCAGTTCTTC. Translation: CASSPPPMASGRGNEQFF.

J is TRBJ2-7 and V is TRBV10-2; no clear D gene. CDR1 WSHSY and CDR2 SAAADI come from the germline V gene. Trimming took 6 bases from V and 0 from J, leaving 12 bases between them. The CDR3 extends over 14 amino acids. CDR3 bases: TGCGCCAGCAGGGGCGCGGAAAGCTCCTACGAGCAGTACTTC. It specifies CASRGAESSYEQYF.

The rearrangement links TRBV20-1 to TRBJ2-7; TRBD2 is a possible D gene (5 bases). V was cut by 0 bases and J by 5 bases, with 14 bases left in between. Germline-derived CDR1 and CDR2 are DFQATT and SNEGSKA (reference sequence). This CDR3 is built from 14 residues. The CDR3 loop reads CSAREPGLLDEQYF. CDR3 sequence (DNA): TGCAGTGCTAGAGAGCCCGGACTTCTCGACGAGCAGTACTTC.

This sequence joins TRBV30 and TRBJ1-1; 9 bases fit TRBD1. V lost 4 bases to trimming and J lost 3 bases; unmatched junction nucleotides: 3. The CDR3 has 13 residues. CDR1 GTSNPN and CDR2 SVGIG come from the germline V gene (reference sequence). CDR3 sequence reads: CAWKTGGDTEAFF. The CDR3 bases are TGTGCCTGGAAGACAGGGGGGGACACTGAAGCTTTCTTT.

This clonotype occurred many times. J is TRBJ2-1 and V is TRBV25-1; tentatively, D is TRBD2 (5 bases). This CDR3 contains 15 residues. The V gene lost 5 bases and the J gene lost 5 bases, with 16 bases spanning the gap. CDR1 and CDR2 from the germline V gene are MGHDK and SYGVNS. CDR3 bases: TGTGCCAGCAGTCCTATGAGGCTAGCCCACAATGAGCAGTTCTTC. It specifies CASSPMRLAHNEQFF.

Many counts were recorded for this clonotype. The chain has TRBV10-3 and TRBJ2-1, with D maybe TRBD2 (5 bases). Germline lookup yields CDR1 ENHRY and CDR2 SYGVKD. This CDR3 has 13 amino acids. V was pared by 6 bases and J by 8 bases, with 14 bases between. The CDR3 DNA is TGTGCCATCAGCCCAAGGAGCGGCGATGAGCAGTTCTTC. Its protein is CAISPRSGDEQFF.

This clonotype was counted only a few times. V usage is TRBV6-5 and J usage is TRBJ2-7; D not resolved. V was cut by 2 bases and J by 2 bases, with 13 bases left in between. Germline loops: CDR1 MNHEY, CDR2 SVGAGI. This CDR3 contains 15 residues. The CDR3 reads CASSYLSGQTYEQYF. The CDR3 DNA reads TGTGCCAGCAGTTACCTCTCCGGCCAGACCTACGAGCAGTACTTC.